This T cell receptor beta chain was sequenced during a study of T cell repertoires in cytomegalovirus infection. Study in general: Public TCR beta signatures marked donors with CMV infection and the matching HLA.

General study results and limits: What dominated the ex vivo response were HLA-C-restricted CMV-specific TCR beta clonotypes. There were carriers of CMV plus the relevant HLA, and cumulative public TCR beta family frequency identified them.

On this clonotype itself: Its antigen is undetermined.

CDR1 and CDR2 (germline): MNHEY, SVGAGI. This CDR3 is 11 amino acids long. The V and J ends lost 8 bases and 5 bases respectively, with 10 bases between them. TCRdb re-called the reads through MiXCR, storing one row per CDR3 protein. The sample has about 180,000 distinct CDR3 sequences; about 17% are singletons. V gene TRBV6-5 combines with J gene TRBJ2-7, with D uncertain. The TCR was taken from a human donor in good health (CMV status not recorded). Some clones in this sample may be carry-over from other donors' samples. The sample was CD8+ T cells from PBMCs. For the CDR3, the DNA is TGTGCCAGCGTTGGGGTTAACGAGCAGTACTTC. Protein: CASVGVNEQYF.